This TCR beta chain came from a study of beta chain features in type 1 diabetes. The sample holds a few counts of this clone. The antigen is undetermined. Study findings and constraints: Equally in patients and controls, shorter templates might have been favored by PCR.

Expressed TCRB transcripts were sequenced, since all the RNA that had been isolated was reverse transcribed. Data came from immunoSEQ multiplex PCR; TCRdb stores just in-frame clones and leaves some out. The table includes 15,000 or so clones, around 43% detected once. The V gene's germline CDR1 is MDHEN and CDR2 SYDVKM. The CDR3 has 14 residues. Germline trimming cut 7 bases from V and 7 bases from J; bases unmatched to any gene: 9. On average, the one heparinised blood draw given by each donor was approximately 0.12 L. Sorting that relied on CD45RO/CCR7/CD25/CD127/CD95/CD27 yielded CD4+ naive, central memory, regulatory and stem cell-like memory cells. Purity exceeding 98% was reached by all sorted populations.

Sequencing was performed on stem cell memory CD4+ T cells from blood. The TCR sequence derives from a woman between 40 and 55 years old in good health. The rearrangement links TRBV28 to TRBJ2-7, with TRBD1 matching 11 bases. CDR3 protein: CASTLGDRGREQYF. The DNA for the CDR3 is TGTGCCAGCACCTTGGGGGACAGGGGGAGAGAGCAGTACTTC.